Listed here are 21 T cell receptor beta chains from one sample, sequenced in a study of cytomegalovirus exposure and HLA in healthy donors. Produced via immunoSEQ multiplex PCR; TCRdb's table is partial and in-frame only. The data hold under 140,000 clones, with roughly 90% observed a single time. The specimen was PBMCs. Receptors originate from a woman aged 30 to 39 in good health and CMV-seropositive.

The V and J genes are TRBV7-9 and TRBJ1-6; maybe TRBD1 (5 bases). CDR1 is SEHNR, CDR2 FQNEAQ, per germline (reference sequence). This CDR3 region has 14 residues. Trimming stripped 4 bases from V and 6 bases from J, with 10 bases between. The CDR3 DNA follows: TGTGCCAGCAGCTCCGGGACTCTTAATTCACCCCTCCACTTT. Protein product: CASSSGTLNSPLHF.

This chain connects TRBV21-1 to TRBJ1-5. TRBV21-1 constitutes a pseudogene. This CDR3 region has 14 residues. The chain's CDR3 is CASSNPASNQPQHF. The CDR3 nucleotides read TGTGCCAGCAGCAACCCCGCGAGCAATCAGCCCCAGCATTTT.

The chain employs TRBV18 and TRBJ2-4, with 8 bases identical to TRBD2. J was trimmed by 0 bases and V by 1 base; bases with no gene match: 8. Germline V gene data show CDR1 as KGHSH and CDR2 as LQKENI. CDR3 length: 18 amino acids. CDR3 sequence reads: CASSPRREEGVAKNIQYF. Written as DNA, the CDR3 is TGTGCCAGCTCACCACGGCGGGAGGAAGGGGTAGCCAAAAACATTCAGTACTTC.

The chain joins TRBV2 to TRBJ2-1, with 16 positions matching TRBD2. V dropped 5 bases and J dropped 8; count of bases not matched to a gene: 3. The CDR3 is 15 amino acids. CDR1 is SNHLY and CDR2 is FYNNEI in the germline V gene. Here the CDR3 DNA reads TGTGCCAGCAGTCCGGGACTAGCGGGAGGGGATGAGCAGTTCTTC. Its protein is CASSPGLAGGDEQFF. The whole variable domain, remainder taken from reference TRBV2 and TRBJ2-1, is EPEVTQTPSHQVTQMGQEVILRCVPISNHLYFYWYRQILGQKVEFLVSFYNNEISEKSEIFDDQFSVERPDGSNFTLKIRSTKLEDSAMYFCASSPGLAGGDEQFFGPGTRLTVL.

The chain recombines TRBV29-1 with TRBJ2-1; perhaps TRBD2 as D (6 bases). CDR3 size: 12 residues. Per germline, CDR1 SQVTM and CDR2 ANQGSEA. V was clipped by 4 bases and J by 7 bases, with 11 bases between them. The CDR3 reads CSVVKGGNEQFF. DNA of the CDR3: TGCAGCGTTGTAAAGGGAGGTAATGAGCAGTTCTTC.

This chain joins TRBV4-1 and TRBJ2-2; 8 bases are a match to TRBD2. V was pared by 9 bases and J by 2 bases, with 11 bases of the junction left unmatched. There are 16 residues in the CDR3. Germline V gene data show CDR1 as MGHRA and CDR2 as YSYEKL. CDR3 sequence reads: CASSGIGGANTGELFF. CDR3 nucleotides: TGCGCCAGTTCCGGGATCGGGGGGGCCAACACCGGGGAGCTGTTTTTT.

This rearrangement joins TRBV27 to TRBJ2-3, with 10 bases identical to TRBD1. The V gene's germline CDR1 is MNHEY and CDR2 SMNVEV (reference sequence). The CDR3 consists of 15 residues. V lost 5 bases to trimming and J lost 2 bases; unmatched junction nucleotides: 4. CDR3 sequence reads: CASSRQGANTDTQYF. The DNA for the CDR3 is TGTGCCAGCAGTCGACAGGGGGCAAACACAGATACGCAGTATTTT.

CDR3 sequence (DNA): TGTGCCAGCAGTGAAATGGGGGGGGTAGCTTTCTTT. Translation gives CASSEMGGVAFF. The chain has TRBV2 and TRBJ1-1, with D possibly being TRBD1 (5 bases). CDR1 and CDR2 (germline): SNHLY, FYNNEI. The CDR3 runs 12 residues. V was shortened by 2 bases and J by 10 bases, with 11 bases between the two germline ends.

DNA of the CDR3: TGTGCCAGCAGCTTGGATAAGGGGTATGGCTACACCTTC. It is translated as CASSLDKGYGYTF. The V and J genes are TRBV5-4 and TRBJ1-2, with D tentatively TRBD1 (5 bases). Looked up from germline, CDR1 is SGHNT and CDR2 is YYREEE (reference sequence). The length of the CDR3 is 13 residues. V was shortened by 0 bases and J by 5 bases, with 8 bases between the two germline ends.

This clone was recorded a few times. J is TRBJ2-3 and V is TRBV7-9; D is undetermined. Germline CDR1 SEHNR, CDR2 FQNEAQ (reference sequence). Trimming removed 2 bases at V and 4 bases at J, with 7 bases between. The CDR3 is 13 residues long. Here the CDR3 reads CASSLNTADTQYF. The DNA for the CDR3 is TGTGCCAGCAGCTTAAACACCGCAGATACGCAGTATTTT. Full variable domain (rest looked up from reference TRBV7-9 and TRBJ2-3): DTGVSQNPRHKITKRGQNVTFRCDPISEHNRLYWYRQTLGQGPEFLTYFQNEAQLEKSRLLSDRFSAERPKGSFSTLEIQRTEQGDSAMYLCASSLNTADTQYFGPGTRLTVL.

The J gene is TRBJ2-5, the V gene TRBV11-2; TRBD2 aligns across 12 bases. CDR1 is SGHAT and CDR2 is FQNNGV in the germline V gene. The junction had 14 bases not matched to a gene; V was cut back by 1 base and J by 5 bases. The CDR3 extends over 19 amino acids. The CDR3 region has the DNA TGTGCCAGCAGCTTAGTGGTTCGGGCTAGCGGGGGGGCATATGAGACCCAGTACTTC. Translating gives CASSLVVRASGGAYETQYF. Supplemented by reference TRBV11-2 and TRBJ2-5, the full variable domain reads EAGVAQSPRYKIIEKRQSVAFWCNPISGHATLYWYQQILGQGPKLLIQFQNNGVVDDSQLPKDRFSAERLKGVDSTLKIQPAKLEDSAVYLCASSLVVRASGGAYETQYFGPGTRLLVL.

The CDR3 region has the DNA TGTGCCAGCAGCTCCCAACAGACAGGGCCGATTCGTACTGAAGCTTTCTTT. The encoded protein is CASSSQQTGPIRTEAFF. The chain employs TRBV5-6 and TRBJ1-1; TRBD1 matches 7 bases. The CDR3 spans 17 residues. Germline V gives CDR1 SGHDT, CDR2 YYEEEE. V lost 3 bases, J lost 5 bases, and 16 bases stayed unmatched.

CDR3 amino acids: CASSSGTGGVGRTEAFF. The CDR3 nucleotides read TGTGCCAGTAGTTCGGGGACAGGGGGCGTCGGTCGGACTGAAGCTTTCTTT. The V gene is TRBV19, the J gene TRBJ1-1; 12 nucleotides line up with TRBD1. Germline V gene sequence: CDR1 LNHDA, CDR2 SQIVND (reference sequence). The junction had 12 bases not matched to a gene; V was cut back by 5 bases and J by 5 bases. The CDR3 runs 17 residues.

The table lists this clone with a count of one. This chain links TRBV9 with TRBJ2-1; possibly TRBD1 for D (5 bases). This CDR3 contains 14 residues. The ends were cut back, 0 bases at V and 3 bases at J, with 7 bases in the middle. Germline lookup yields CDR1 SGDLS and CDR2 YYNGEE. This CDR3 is CASSVDDSYNEQFF. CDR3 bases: TGTGCCAGCAGCGTAGACGACAGCTACAATGAGCAGTTCTTC.

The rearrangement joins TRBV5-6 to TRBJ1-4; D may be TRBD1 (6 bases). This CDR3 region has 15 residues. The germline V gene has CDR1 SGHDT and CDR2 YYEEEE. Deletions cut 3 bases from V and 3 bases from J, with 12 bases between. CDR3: CASSSRGRANEKLFF. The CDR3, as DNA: TGTGCCAGCAGCTCCAGGGGAAGAGCTAATGAAAAACTGTTTTTT.

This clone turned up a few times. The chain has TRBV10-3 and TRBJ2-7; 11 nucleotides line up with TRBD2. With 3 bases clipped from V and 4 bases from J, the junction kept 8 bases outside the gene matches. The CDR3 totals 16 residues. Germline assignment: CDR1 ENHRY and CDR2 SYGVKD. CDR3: CAISDSRSGRGYEQYF. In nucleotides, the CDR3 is TGTGCCATCAGTGATTCTCGTAGCGGGAGGGGTTACGAGCAGTACTTC.

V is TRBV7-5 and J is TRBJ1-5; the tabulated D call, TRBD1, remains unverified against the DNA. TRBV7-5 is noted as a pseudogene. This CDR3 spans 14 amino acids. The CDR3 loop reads CARSLGQGNQPQHF. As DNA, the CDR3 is TGTGCCAGAAGCCTAGGACAGGGCAATCAGCCCCAGCATTTT.

The CDR3 sequence: CASSQVSSQRADTQYF. Written as DNA, the CDR3 is TGTGCCAGCAGCCAAGTATCCAGTCAGCGAGCAGATACGCAGTATTTT. The gene calls are TRBV4-2 and TRBJ2-3; D is undetermined. The V and J ends lost 1 base and 4 bases respectively, with 15 bases between them. In germline, CDR1 is LGHNA, CDR2 YNFKEQ. The CDR3 length is 16 residues.

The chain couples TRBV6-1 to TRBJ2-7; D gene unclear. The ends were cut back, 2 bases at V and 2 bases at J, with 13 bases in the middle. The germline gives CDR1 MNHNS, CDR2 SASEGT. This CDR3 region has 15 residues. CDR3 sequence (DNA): TGTGCCAGCAGTGAATTACCGGGTTCGGCCTACGAGCAGTACTTC. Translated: CASSELPGSAYEQYF.

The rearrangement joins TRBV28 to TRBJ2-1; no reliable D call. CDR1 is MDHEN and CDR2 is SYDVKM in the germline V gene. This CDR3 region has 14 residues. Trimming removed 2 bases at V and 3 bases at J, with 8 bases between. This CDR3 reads CASSLVISYNEQFF. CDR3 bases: TGTGCCAGCAGTTTAGTTATCAGCTACAATGAGCAGTTCTTC.

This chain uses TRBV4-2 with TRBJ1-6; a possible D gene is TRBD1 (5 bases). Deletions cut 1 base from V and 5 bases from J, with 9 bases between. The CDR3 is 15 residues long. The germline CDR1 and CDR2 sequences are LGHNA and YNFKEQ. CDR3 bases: TGTGCCAGCAGCCAAGGGACACTCAATAATTCACCCCTCCACTTT. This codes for CASSQGTLNNSPLHF.